The T cell receptor beta chain under discussion was sequenced for a study of T cells in Graves' hyperthyroidism and ophthalmopathy. There are 12 residues in the CDR3. The ends were cut back, 7 bases at V and 7 bases at J, with 17 bases in the middle. The germline V gene encodes CDR1 SQVTM and CDR2 ANQGSEA. RNA transcripts provided the source from which TCR beta CDR3 regions were amplified. The HTBI primer set was used in a first-round RT-PCR of the TCR CDR3. Using its own MiXCR run on the multiplex PCR reads, TCRdb lists one record per CDR3 protein. The top ten hold over 35% of the sample, which has a few hundred thousand distinct CDR3 sequences, less than 20% seen once.

The genes are TRBV29-1 and TRBJ2-7; no clear D. This TCR came from a man younger than 35 with Graves' ophthalmopathy. Input material: blood. The CDR3 reads CSADDKAGEQYF. CDR3 DNA sequence: TGCAGCGCCGACGACAAGGCCGGGGAGCAGTACTTC.